This TCR beta chain was profiled in a study of T cell responses to AZD1222 COVID-19 vaccine. Overall study results and limits: Clonal diversity was possibly underestimated; the donors were predominantly white British and more often female.

Germline V lookup: CDR1 SQVTM, CDR2 ANQGSEA. V was clipped by 3 bases and J by 4 bases, with 12 bases between them. This CDR3 spans 13 amino acids. Turning to this clone: No antigen is known for it.

Clones were sequenced by immunoSEQ multiplex PCR, and TCRdb holds only the in-frame ones, with some missing. Here the sample spans about 140,000 clones, 85% to 95% being singletons. This receptor was identified in an adult in good health. The input for sequencing was peripheral blood, taken on day 0 of MenACWY control vaccination. The chain is built from TRBV29-1 and TRBJ1-1, with no clear D. The chain's CDR3 is CSVDGGSSTEAFF. DNA of the CDR3: TGCAGCGTTGATGGCGGTTCGTCCACTGAAGCTTTCTTT. Together with reference TRBV29-1 and TRBJ1-1, the CDR3 gives the full variable domain: SAVISQKPSRDICQRGTSLTIQCQVDSQVTMMFWYRQQPGQSLTLIATANQGSEATYESGFVIDKFPISRPNLTFSTLTVSNMSPEDSSIYLCSVDGGSSTEAFFGQGTRLTVV.